This section outlines one TCR beta chain sequence together with its context. The antigen is unknown. TCRdb keeps only in-frame clones here, not all; method: immunoSEQ multiplex PCR. The data show 13,000 or so clones, roughly 69% seen once. This sample is drawn from a study of OX40 agonist ivuxolimab in advanced cancers. Findings and caveats of the study: Antigen targets of the expanded peripheral T cells went undetermined.

Germline CDR1 reads SGHVS; CDR2 reads FQNEAQ. With 10 bases removed from V and 2 bases from J, the gap between germline ends came to 14 bases. The CDR3 is 14 amino acids. The V call is TRBV7-8, the J call TRBJ2-2; D not resolved. The source was CD4+ or CD8+ T cells sorted from blood, collected in a trial of the OX40 agonist ivuxolimab. This clonotype was obtained from an adult with an advanced solid tumor such as melanoma, head and neck, liver or kidney cancer. The CDR3 spells CATRSAGNTGELFF. Written as DNA, the CDR3 is TGTGCCACCCGTAGTGCCGGTAACACCGGGGAGCTGTTTTTT. Based on the CDR3 plus reference TRBV7-8 and TRBJ2-2, the full variable domain is GAGVSQSPRYKVAKRGQDVALRCDPISGHVSLFWYQQALGQGPEFLTYFQNEAQLDKSGLPSDRFFAERPEGSVSTLKIQRTQQEDSAVYLCATRSAGNTGELFFGEGSRLTVL.